The rows below give T cell receptor beta chains drawn from one sample of a study of blood T cell repertoires in COVID-19. The assay was immunoSEQ multiplex PCR, and TCRdb's table has in-frame clones only and misses some. Altogether over 200,000 clones are present, 80% to 90% being singletons, with the ten largest covering around 10%. Sequencing used PBMCs or T cells enriched from blood (not recorded which). The source of these receptors is a man younger than 35 with acute COVID-19. The CDR3 runs from the conserved cysteine through the conserved F or W. D genes are given only for firm matches. The listing skips clone size in some rows; elsewhere it reads once, few, many or a size class.

TRBJ1-5,NA,TRBV28,NA,CASSFALQPQHF,TGTGCCAGCAGTTTTGCACTTCAGCCCCAGCATTTT
TRBJ2-1,NA,TRBV18,TRBD2,CASTTSGPLGNEQFF,TGTGCCAGCACTACTAGCGGCCCTTTGGGCAATGAGCAGTTCTTC
TRBJ2-1,NA,TRBV11-2,TRBD2,CASSPRAGVNPYNEQFF,TGTGCCAGCAGCCCCCGCGCGGGAGTTAATCCCTACAATGAGCAGTTCTTC
TRBJ2-5,NA,TRBV28,NA,CASSLTSQETQYF,TGTGCCAGCAGTTTGACTAGCCAAGAGACCCAGTACTTC
TRBJ2-7,NA,TRBV6-5,NA,CASSYGDIIYEQYF,TGTGCCAGCAGTTATGGGGACATCATCTACGAGCAGTACTTC
TRBJ1-6,NA,TRBV5-1,NA,CASSLALRAYSPLHF,TGCGCCAGCAGCTTGGCCTTACGAGCATATTCACCCCTCCACTTT
TRBJ1-5,NA,TRBV28,NA,CASSLDSNSNQPQHF,TGTGCCAGCAGCTTGGACAGTAATAGCAATCAGCCCCAGCATTTT
TRBJ2-7,NA,TRBV7-9,TRBD2,CASSLSAGGPKRYEQYF,TGTGCCAGCAGCCTCTCGGCGGGAGGGCCGAAAAGGTACGAGCAGTACTTC
TRBJ2-5,NA,TRBV3-1/TRBV3-2,TRBD2,CASSQDLEREGLETQYF,TGTGCCAGCAGCCAAGACTTGGAGCGGGAGGGCCTGGAGACCCAGTACTTC
TRBJ2-7,NA,TRBV21-1,NA,CASRIRTIWRDFIYEQYF,TGTGCCAGCAGGATTAGAACAATTTGGCGGGATTTCATCTACGAGCAGTACTTC
TRBJ2-1,NA,TRBV28,TRBD2,CASSLLLAGGDEQFF,TGTGCCAGCAGTTTATTACTAGCGGGAGGCGATGAGCAGTTCTTC
TRBJ2-7,NA,TRBV5-4,NA,CASSRPGAPYEQYF,TGTGCCAGCAGCCGACCTGGGGCCCCCTACGAGCAGTACTTC
TRBJ2-5,NA,TRBV3-1/TRBV3-2,NA,CASSQKVAGETQYF,TGTGCCAGCAGCCAAAAAGTGGCGGGGGAGACCCAGTACTTC
TRBJ2-7,NA,TRBV2,TRBD2,CASSEALAGEQYF,TGTGCCAGCAGTGAAGCACTAGCGGGGGAGCAGTACTTC
TRBJ1-2,NA,TRBV28,TRBD1,CASSGANRGLSYGYTF,TGTGCCAGCAGTGGCGCGAACAGGGGGCTAAGCTATGGCTACACCTTC
TRBJ2-1,NA,TRBV3-1/TRBV3-2,NA,CASSHVLANEQFF,TGTGCCAGCAGCCATGTACTAGCAAATGAGCAGTTCTTC
TRBJ2-3,NA,TRBV29-1,TRBD1,CSVEGQYTDTQYF,TGCAGCGTTGAGGGACAGTACACAGATACGCAGTATTTT
TRBJ1-5,NA,TRBV28,NA,CASSSGGAGRFGQPQHF,TGTGCCAGCAGTTCGGGGGGGGCAGGGAGGTTCGGTCAGCCCCAGCATTTT
TRBJ1-2,NA,TRBV19,NA,CASSPLGASNYGYTF,TGTGCCAGTAGCCCCCTAGGGGCGTCGAACTATGGCTACACCTTC
TRBJ2-1,few,TRBV19,NA,CASSILSSYNEQFF,TGTGCCAGTAGTATACTAAGCTCCTACAATGAGCAGTTCTTC
TRBJ1-1,NA,TRBV3-1/TRBV3-2,TRBD1,CASSLRTGNTEAFF,TGTGCCAGCAGCCTAAGGACAGGAAACACTGAAGCTTTCTTT
TRBJ1-1,few,TRBV5-6,TRBD1,CASSLRDRANTEAFF,TGTGCCAGCAGCCTCCGGGACAGGGCGAACACTGAAGCTTTCTTT
TRBJ2-7,NA,TRBV7-6,TRBD2,CASSLGTSGSYEQYF,TGTGCCAGCAGCTTAGGGACTAGCGGGAGTTACGAGCAGTACTTC
TRBJ2-4,NA,TRBV2,NA,CASSALMADIQYF,TGTGCCAGCAGCGCCTTAATGGCGGACATTCAGTACTTC
TRBJ2-2,NA,TRBV27,TRBD2,CASRIILGRAGNTGELFF,TGTGCCAGCAGAATAATATTAGGGAGGGCCGGGAACACCGGGGAGCTGTTTTTT
TRBJ2-3,NA,TRBV1,NA,CTSRGLQGRDTQYF,TGCACCAGCAGGGGGCTACAGGGGAGGGATACGCAGTATTTT
TRBJ1-4,NA,TRBV4-2,TRBD1,CASSPRQGAANEKLFF,TGTGCCAGCAGCCCCCGACAGGGAGCGGCTAATGAAAAACTGTTTTTT
TRBJ1-1,NA,TRBV4-1,TRBD1,CASSQPTGTNTEAFF,TGCGCCAGCAGCCAACCGACAGGGACCAACACTGAAGCTTTCTTT
TRBJ2-7,NA,TRBV28,NA,CASRLLDRPYEQYF,TGTGCCAGCCGACTCCTTGACAGACCCTACGAGCAGTACTTC
TRBJ1-1,NA,TRBV10-3,TRBD1,CAITLGQGMNTEAFF,TGTGCCATCACCCTCGGACAGGGTATGAACACTGAAGCTTTCTTT
TRBJ1-6,once,TRBV28,TRBD1,CASSGVSHRQGIFWRNSPLHF,TGTGCCAGCAGTGGAGTTAGTCATAGACAGGGGATTTTTTGGCGGAATTCACCCCTCCACTTT
TRBJ1-4,NA,TRBV5-1,NA,CASSLMGRTEKLFF,TGCGCCAGCAGCTTGATGGGGAGGACTGAAAAACTGTTTTTT
TRBJ1-2,NA,TRBV6-5,TRBD1,CASSPLEGAGYGYTF,TGTGCCAGCAGTCCACTGGAGGGGGCGGGCTATGGCTACACCTTC
TRBJ1-1,NA,TRBV18,NA,CASSPARGNTEAFF,TGTGCCAGCTCACCCGCCCGGGGGAACACTGAAGCTTTCTTT
TRBJ2-7,NA,TRBV19,TRBD1,CASSIVPGQTYEQYF,TGTGCCAGTAGTATAGTTCCGGGACAGACCTACGAGCAGTACTTC
TRBJ2-7,NA,TRBV28,NA,CASSFSDRSYEQYF,TGTGCCAGCAGTTTCTCTGACAGGTCCTACGAGCAGTACTTC